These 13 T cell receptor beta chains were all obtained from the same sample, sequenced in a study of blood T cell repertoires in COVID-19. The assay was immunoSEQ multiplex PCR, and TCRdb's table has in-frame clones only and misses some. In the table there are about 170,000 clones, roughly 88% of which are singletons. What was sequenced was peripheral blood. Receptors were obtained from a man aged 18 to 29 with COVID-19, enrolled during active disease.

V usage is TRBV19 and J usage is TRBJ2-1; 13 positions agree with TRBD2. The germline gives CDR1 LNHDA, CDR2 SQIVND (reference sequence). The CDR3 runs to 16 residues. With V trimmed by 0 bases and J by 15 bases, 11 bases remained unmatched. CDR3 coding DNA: TGTGCCAGTAGTATAGATTTTGGACTAGCGGGAGCCAAACTGTTCTTC. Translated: CASSIDFGLAGAKLFF.

The CDR3 reads CASSADRGYGYTF. CDR3 nucleotide sequence: TGTGCCAGCAGCGCAGACAGGGGCTATGGCTACACCTTC. The chain is built from TRBV5-6 and TRBJ1-2, with 8 bases fitting TRBD1. The CDR3 contains 13 residues. V trimming: 4 bases; J trimming: 4 bases; junction bases outside the gene matches: 3. Germline values: CDR1 SGHDT, CDR2 YYEEEE.

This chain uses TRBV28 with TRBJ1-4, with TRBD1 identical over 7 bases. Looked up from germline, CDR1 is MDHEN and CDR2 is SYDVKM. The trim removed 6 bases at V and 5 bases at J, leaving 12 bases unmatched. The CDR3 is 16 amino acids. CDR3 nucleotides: TGTGCCAGCAGCTCCAAGAGGGGGCCTGGGAATGAAAAACTGTTTTTT. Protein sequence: CASSSKRGPGNEKLFF. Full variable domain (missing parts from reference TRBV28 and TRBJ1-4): DVKVTQSSRYLVKRTGEKVFLECVQDMDHENMFWYRQDPGLGLRLIYFSYDVKMKEKGDIPEGYSVSREKKERFSLILESASTNQTSMYLCASSSKRGPGNEKLFFGSGTQLSVL.

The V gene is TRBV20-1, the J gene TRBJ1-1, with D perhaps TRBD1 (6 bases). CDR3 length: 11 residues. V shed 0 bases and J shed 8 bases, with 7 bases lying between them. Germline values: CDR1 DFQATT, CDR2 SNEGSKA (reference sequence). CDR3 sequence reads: CSAREGQEAFF. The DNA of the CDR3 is TGCAGTGCTAGAGAAGGACAGGAAGCTTTCTTT.

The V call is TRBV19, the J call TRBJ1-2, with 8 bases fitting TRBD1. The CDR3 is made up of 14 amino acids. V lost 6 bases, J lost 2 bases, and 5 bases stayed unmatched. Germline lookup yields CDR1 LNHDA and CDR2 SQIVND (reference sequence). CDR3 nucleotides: TGTGCCAGTAGCCATACAGGGGGGAACTATGGCTACACCTTC. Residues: CASSHTGGNYGYTF.

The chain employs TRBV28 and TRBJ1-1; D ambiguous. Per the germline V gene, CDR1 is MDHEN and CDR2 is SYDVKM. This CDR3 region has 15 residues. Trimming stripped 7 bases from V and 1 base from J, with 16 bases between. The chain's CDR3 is CASIDFRTENTEAFF. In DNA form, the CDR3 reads TGTGCCAGCATCGATTTTCGTACAGAGAACACTGAAGCTTTCTTT.

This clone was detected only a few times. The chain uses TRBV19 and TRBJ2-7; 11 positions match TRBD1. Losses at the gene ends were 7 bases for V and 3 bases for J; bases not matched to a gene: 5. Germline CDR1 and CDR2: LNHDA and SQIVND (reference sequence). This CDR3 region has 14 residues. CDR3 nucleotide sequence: TGTGCCAGTAATGCAGGGACAGGGGGCTACGAGCAGTACTTC. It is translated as CASNAGTGGYEQYF.

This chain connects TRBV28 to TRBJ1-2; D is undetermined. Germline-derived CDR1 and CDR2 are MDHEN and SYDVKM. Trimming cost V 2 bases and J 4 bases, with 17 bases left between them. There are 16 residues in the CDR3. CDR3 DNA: TGTGCCAGCAGTTTAATTGTGGCAACCGGGAGCTATGGCTACACCTTC. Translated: CASSLIVATGSYGYTF.

CDR3: CSVTGGEYGYTF. In nucleotides, the CDR3 is TGCAGCGTGACAGGGGGCGAATATGGCTACACCTTC. The V call is TRBV29-1, the J call TRBJ1-2, with 10 bases that match TRBD1. The length of the CDR3 is 12 residues. Germline V gene sequence: CDR1 SQVTM, CDR2 ANQGSEA. The J segment lost 5 bases and the V segment lost 6 bases, leaving 3 bases of the junction unmatched.

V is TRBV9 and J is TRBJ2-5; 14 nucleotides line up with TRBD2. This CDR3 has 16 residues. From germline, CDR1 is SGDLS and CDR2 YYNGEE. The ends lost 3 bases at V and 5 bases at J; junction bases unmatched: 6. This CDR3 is CASSAGLAGVQETQYF. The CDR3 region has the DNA TGTGCCAGCAGCGCGGGACTAGCGGGAGTTCAGGAGACCCAGTACTTC.

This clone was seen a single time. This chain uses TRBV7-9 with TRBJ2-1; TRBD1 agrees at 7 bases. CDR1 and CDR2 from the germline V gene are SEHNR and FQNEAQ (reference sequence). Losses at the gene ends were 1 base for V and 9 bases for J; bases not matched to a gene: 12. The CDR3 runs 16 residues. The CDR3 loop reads CASSLVAGGYQGEQFF. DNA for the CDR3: TGTGCCAGCAGCTTAGTGGCAGGGGGTTATCAAGGTGAGCAGTTCTTC.

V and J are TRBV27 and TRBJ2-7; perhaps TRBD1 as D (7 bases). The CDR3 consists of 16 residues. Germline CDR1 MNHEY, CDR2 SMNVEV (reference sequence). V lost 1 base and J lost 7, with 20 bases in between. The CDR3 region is CASSLFGGTVVWEQYF. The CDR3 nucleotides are TGTGCCAGCAGTTTATTCGGCGGGACAGTAGTTTGGGAGCAGTACTTC.

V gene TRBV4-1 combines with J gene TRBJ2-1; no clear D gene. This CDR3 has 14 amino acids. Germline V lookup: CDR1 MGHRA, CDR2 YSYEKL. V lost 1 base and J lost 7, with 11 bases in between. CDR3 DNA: TGCGCCAGCAGCCAAGTTGTCGCGAGGAATGAGCAGTTCTTC. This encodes CASSQVVARNEQFF.